The clone carrying this T cell receptor beta chain was seen only once. Generated by immunoSEQ multiplex PCR, the TCRdb table keeps only in-frame clones and is missing some. The sample has approximately 200,000 clones, about nine tenths seen once. The sample comes from a study of blood T cell repertoires in COVID-19. Ages ranged from about 18 to 90 years, with residence in around 24 US areas. This CDR3 region has 15 residues. The junction had 7 bases not matched to a gene; V was cut back by 5 bases and J by 2 bases. Germline-derived CDR1 and CDR2 are MNHEY and SVGAGI. This sequence was found in a woman between 25 and 40 years old who had recovered from COVID-19. The chain links TRBV6-5 to TRBJ2-5; TRBD1 matches at 8 bases. Source material: PBMCs or T cells enriched from blood (not recorded which). DNA of the CDR3: TGTGCCAGCAGTAGGAACAGGGGGGAACAAGAGACCCAGTACTTC. Translated: CASSRNRGEQETQYF.